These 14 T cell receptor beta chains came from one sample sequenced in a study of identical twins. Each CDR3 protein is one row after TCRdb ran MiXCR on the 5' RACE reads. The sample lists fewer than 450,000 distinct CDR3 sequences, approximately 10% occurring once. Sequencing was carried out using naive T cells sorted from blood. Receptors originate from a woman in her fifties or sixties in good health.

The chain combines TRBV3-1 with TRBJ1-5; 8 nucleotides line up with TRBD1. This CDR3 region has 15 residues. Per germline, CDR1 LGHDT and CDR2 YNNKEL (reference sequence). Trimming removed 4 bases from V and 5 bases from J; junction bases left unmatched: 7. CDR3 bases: TGTGCCAGCAGCCGATCACAGGGGGGGTATCAGCCCCAGCATTTT. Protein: CASSRSQGGYQPQHF.

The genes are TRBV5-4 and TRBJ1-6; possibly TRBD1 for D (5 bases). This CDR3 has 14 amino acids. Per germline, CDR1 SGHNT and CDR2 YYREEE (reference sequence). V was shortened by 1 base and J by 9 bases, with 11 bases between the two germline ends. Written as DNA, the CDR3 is TGTGCCAGCAGCTTGTCGCAGGGAAGTTCACCCCTCCACTTT. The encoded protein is CASSLSQGSSPLHF. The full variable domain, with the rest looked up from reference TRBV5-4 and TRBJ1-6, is ETGVTQSPTHLIKTRGQQVTLRCSSQSGHNTVSWYQQALGQGPQFIFQYYREEENGRGNFPPRFSGLQFPNYSSELNVNALELDDSALYLCASSLSQGSSPLHFGNGTRLTVT.

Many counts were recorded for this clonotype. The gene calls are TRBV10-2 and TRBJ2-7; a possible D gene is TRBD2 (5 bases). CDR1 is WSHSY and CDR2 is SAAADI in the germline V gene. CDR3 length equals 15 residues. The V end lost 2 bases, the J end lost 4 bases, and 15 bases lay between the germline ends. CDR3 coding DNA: TGCGCCAGCAGTGAGGCTCGAGGGAGCGGTTACGAGCAGTACGTC. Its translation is CASSEARGSGYEQYV.

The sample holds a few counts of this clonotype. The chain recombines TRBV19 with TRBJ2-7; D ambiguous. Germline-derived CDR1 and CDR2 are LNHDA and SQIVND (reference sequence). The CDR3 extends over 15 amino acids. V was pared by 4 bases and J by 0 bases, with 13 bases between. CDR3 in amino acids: CASSTGRRSSYEQYF. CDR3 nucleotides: TGTGCCAGTAGTACCGGCAGGCGAAGCTCCTACGAGCAGTACTTC.

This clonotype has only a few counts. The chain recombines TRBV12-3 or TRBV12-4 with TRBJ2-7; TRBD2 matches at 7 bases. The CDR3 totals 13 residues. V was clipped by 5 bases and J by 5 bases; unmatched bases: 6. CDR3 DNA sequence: TGTGCCAGCAGTACGGGAGGTCTAAACGAGCAGTACGTC. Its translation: CASSTGGLNEQYV.

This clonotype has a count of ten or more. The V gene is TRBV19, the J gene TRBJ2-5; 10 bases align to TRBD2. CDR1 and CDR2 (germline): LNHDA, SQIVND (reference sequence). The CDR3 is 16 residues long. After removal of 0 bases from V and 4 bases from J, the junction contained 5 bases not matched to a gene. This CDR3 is CASSIDASGRGETQYF. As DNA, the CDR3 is TGTGCCAGTAGTATAGATGCTAGCGGGAGAGGAGAGACCCAGTACTTC.

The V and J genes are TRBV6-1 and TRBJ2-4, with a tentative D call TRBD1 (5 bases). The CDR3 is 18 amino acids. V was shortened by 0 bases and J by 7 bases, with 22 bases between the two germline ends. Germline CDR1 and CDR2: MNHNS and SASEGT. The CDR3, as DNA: TGTGCCAGCAGTGAAGCGCTTCCTGTTGGGGCCATGGTTAACATTCAGTACTTC. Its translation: CASSEALPVGAMVNIQYF.

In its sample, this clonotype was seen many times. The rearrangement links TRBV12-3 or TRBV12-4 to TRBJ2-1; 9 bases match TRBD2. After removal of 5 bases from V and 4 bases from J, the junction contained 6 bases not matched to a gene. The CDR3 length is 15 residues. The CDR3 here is CASSLTSGRYNEQFF. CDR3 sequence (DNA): TGTGCCAGCAGTCTGACTAGCGGAAGATACAATGAGCAGTTCTTC.

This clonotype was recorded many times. The CDR3 sequence: CASSRGLSLGQGDEQYF. The CDR3 nucleotides are TGCGCCAGCAGCCGGGGACTTAGTTTGGGACAGGGGGACGAGCAGTACTTC. The rearrangement links TRBV5-1 to TRBJ2-7; 11 bases are shared with TRBD1. Germline trimming cut 4 bases from V and 5 bases from J; bases unmatched to any gene: 14. The germline V gene encodes CDR1 SGHRS and CDR2 YFSETQ. This CDR3 comprises 17 residues.

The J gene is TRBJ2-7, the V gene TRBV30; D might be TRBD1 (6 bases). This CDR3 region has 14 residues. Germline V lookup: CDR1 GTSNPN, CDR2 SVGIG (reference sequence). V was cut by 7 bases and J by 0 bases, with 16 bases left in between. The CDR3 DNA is TGTGCCTCGACAGGACCTAGTAGCTCCTACGAGCAGTACTTC. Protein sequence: CASTGPSSSYEQYF.

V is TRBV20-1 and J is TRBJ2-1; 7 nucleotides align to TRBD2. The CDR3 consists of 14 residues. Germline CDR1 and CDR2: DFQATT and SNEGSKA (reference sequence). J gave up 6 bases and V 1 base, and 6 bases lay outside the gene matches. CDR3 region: CSARVGGEVNEQFF. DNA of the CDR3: TGCAGTGCTAGAGTTGGGGGGGAGGTCAATGAGCAGTTCTTC.

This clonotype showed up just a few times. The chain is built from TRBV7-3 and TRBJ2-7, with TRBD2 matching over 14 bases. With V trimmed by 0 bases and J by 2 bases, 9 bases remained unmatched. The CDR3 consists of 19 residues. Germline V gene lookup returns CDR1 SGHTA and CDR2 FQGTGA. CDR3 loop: CASSLTLMGTSGSTYEQYF. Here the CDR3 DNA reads TGTGCCAGCAGCTTAACGTTGATGGGGACTAGCGGGAGCACCTACGAGCAGTACTTC.

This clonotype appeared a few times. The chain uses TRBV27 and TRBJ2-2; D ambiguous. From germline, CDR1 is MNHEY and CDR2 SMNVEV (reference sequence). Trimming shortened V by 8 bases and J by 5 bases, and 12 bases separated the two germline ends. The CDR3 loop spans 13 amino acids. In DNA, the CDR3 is TGTGCCAGCCGTCCCATTGGAACCGGGGAGCTGTTTTTT. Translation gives CASRPIGTGELFF.

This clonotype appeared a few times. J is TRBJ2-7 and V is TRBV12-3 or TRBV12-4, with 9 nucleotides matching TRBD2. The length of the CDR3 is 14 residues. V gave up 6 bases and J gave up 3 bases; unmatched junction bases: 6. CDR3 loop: CASSPTSGYYEQYF. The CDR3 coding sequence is TGTGCCAGCAGCCCGACTAGCGGATACTACGAGCAGTACTTC.